Sequencing of this T cell receptor beta chain was carried out in a study of blood T cell repertoires in COVID-19 (TCRdb year 2020). About the full investigation: Samples covering the acute and convalescent phases of COVID-19 were provided by collaborators in the United States, Italy and Spain. The prospective study material was composed of cDNA or gDNA derived from T cells, B-cell-depleted T cells, or PBMCs. Subjects who had been exposed to COVID-19, were actively infected with it, or had recovered from it provided the deeply sampled blood TCRbeta repertoires that made up the dataset. The repertoires were released in a freely available public database intended as a resource for research on the immune response to SARS-CoV-2. Samples were obtained from the ongoing ImmuneRACE study (first 160 participants) and from about 1,300 subjects provided by 6 global collaborators. Nearly every sample came with metadata listing a de-identified subject ID, COVID-19 status, age in years and sex. Where HLA class I and class II types were available, the types were taken from metadata supplied by the sample provider, not from assay-based typing.

The immunoSEQ Assay, a bias-controlled multiplex PCR, was used to amplify TCRbeta CDR3 regions from genomic DNA. In the authors' own workflow: Nucleated cell counts per sample were estimated from amplification of reference gene primers within the assay. To quantify the absolute abundance of each unique TCRbeta CDR3 rearrangement, sequence reads were collapsed and filtered. For each sample, productive Simpson clonality was calculated as the square root of Simpson's diversity index over productive rearrangements. This is the immuneACCESS table as TCRdb keeps it, with only in-frame sequences that have V and J called. A part of the clones is gone; compared with another copy, unresolved V genes explain less than half, and the rest is unexplained. V, J and clone size were drawn from that table, and D and trimming were deduced from the DNA. The sample table contains roughly 230,000 clones; only one count was recorded for roughly nine tenths of them. 3.5% to 5% of the sample belongs to the ten largest clones.

The CDR3 measures 14 amino acids from cysteine to phenylalanine. The kept DNA is CDR3 alone, 42 bases in frame from the first base. Trimming accounts for 7 bases at V and 5 bases at J, while the number of junction bases matched to no gene is 4. From a lookup of the germline V gene (reference sequence), CDR1 and CDR2 are LNHDA and SQIVND. This clone has more than one count but fewer than ten. It lacks a known antigen. Nothing much larger sits one base from this clone, and base qualities are not available. Overall results and qualifications from the work: The amount of clinical and demographic metadata varied by source and participant and was provided uncurated.

Samples from volunteer blood donors who had recovered from COVID-19 were contributed by a second Seattle source. The collaborating institutions used their own protocols to collect whole blood in K2EDTA tubes. Collaborator samples were shipped for TCRbeta analysis as frozen whole blood, isolated PBMCs, or DNA extracted from either sample type. The chain joins TRBV19 to TRBJ1-6; 8 of the junction bases match TRBD1. The receptor was derived from a woman in her forties who had recovered from COVID-19. Source material: peripheral blood. The CDR3 protein is CASTYRGDNSPLHF. The DNA reads as follows: TGTGCCAGTACCTACAGGGGGGATAATTCACCCCTCCACTTT.